The 2 T cell receptor beta chains listed next were all sequenced from one sample in a study of blood T cell repertoires in COVID-19. The repertoire was sequenced with immunoSEQ multiplex PCR; TCRdb's copy has only in-frame clones and lacks some. The sample has tens of thousands of clones; 84% are singletons. The sample taken for sequencing was peripheral blood. Receptors were obtained from a human donor in a cohort sampled during active COVID-19.

For this clone: At one end the junction does not follow the germline gene, possibly because of a read error. The rearrangement links TRBV15 to TRBJ1-2, with 8 bases identical to TRBD1. The CDR3 is made up of 12 amino acids. Germline V lookup: CDR1 LNHNV, CDR2 YYDKDF (reference sequence). DNA for the CDR3: TGTGCCACCAGCAGAGAGACAGGGGCGTTGGCCTTC. Amino acid sequence: CATSRETGALAF.

This chain links TRBV9 with TRBJ1-1, with 9 bases aligning to TRBD1. V lost 3 bases to trimming and J lost 4 bases; unmatched junction nucleotides: 10. Germline V gives CDR1 SGDLS, CDR2 YYNGEE. CDR3 length: 16 amino acids. The CDR3 DNA is TGTGCCAGCAGCGCAGCCGCGGGACAGGGTGGCACTGAAGCTTTCTTT. Protein: CASSAAAGQGGTEAFF.